A single sample gave rise to the 22 T cell receptor beta chains below, sequenced in a study of T-cell reconstitution after alpha-beta-depleted transplantation in children. The authors prepared the TCRbeta library with unique molecular identifiers. TCRdb analysed the PCR reads with MiXCR anew, one entry per CDR3 protein. The profile shows over 550,000 distinct CDR3 sequences, roughly a tenth of them singletons. This sample comprised PBMCs from the stem cell graft donor, obtained from the stem cell graft. The receptors were sampled from a human donor who donated a stem cell graft to a child with acute myeloid leukemia.

This clonotype was detected only a few times. The V gene is TRBV6-2 or TRBV6-3, the J gene TRBJ2-1, with 9 bases lining up with TRBD2. CDR3 length equals 14 residues. Unmatched junction bases numbered 7, after V lost 6 bases and J lost 7 bases. Germline V lookup: CDR1 MNHEY, CDR2 SVGEGT. The DNA of the CDR3 is TGTGCCAGCAGGACCAGCGGGAGGACGAATGAGCAGTTCTTC. Protein: CASRTSGRTNEQFF.

The gene calls are TRBV7-9 and TRBJ2-7, with D maybe TRBD2 (5 bases). This CDR3 has 13 residues. V was trimmed by 0 bases and J by 7 bases, leaving 10 bases between them. CDR1 is SEHNR, CDR2 FQNEAQ, per germline (reference sequence). This CDR3 reads CASSLAGRGEQYF. As DNA, the CDR3 is TGTGCCAGCAGCTTAGCAGGGAGAGGAGAGCAGTACTTC.

This chain joins TRBV7-2 and TRBJ2-5; 7 bases match TRBD1. From germline, CDR1 is SGHTA and CDR2 FQGNSA. V dropped 3 bases and J dropped 4; count of bases not matched to a gene: 8. This CDR3 has 15 residues. CDR3 DNA sequence: TGTGCCAGCAGCTTTGACCAACAGGGGAGAGAGACCCAGTACTTC. Protein: CASSFDQQGRETQYF.

This clonotype came up many times. V usage is TRBV4-3 and J usage is TRBJ2-5; D not resolved. The CDR3 is 15 residues long. Per germline, CDR1 LGHNA and CDR2 YSLEER. Deletions cut 0 bases from V and 4 bases from J, with 12 bases between. The CDR3 reads CASSQDLRTGETQYF. The CDR3 nucleotides read TGCGCCAGCAGCCAAGATCTACGGACGGGAGAGACCCAGTACTTC.

The chain has TRBV7-9 and TRBJ2-3; 9 bases match TRBD2. The germline CDR1 and CDR2 sequences are SEHNR and FQNEAQ (reference sequence). V shed 2 bases and J 3 bases; nucleotides not matched to a gene: 6. The CDR3 covers 16 residues. This CDR3 reads CASSLREREETDTQYF. The DNA of the CDR3 is TGTGCCAGCAGCTTAAGAGAGCGGGAGGAAACAGATACGCAGTATTTT.

The gene calls are TRBV4-3 and TRBJ2-7; TRBD1 matches at 9 bases. CDR1 and CDR2 (germline): LGHNA, YSLEER. J lost 3 bases, V lost 4 bases, and 7 bases had no gene match. This CDR3 comprises 15 residues. CDR3: CASSRGQGTFYEQYF. In DNA, the CDR3 is TGCGCCAGCAGCCGTGGACAGGGGACTTTCTACGAGCAGTACTTC.

Turning to this clonotype: At one of its ends the junction is not consistent with the germline gene, which may arise from a read error. J is TRBJ2-1 and V is TRBV20-1, with D perhaps TRBD2 (5 bases). From germline, CDR1 is DFQATT and CDR2 SNEGSKA (reference sequence). The CDR3 is 17 residues long. The DNA of the CDR3 is TGCTGTGCTAGGGAATTCAAATCGGGAACCCTCTACAATGAGCAGTTCTTC. It is translated as CCAREFKSGTLYNEQFF.

This clonotype was picked up many times. The chain employs TRBV20-1 and TRBJ2-5, with 7 bases that match TRBD1. Germline CDR1 reads DFQATT; CDR2 reads SNEGSKA (reference sequence). Trimming removed 3 bases from V and 4 bases from J; junction bases left unmatched: 11. The CDR3 loop spans 15 amino acids. CDR3 bases: TGCAGTGCTAGCCCCCACAGGGGATATCGAGAGACCCAGTACTTC. Translation: CSASPHRGYRETQYF.

The V call is TRBV7-2, the J call TRBJ2-4; 7 bases agree with TRBD2. V shed 4 bases, J shed 13 bases, and the junction held 7 bases outside the gene matches. From germline, CDR1 is SGHTA and CDR2 FQGNSA. The length of the CDR3 is 12 residues. The chain's CDR3 is CASSSRWGLQYF. The DNA of the CDR3 is TGTGCCAGCAGCTCAAGATGGGGACTACAGTACTTC.

V gene TRBV9 combines with J gene TRBJ1-1, with 7 positions matching TRBD1. The CDR3 consists of 15 residues. V lost 0 bases to trimming and J lost 4 bases; unmatched junction nucleotides: 6. Looked up from germline, CDR1 is SGDLS and CDR2 is YYNGEE. DNA of the CDR3: TGTGCCAGCAGCGTAGTGGCAGGGGGATTCACTGAAGCTTTCTTT. This encodes CASSVVAGGFTEAFF.

In its sample, this clonotype was seen a few times. In DNA, the CDR3 is TGTGCCAGCAACCGACTAGCGGGAGGGCCTGGGAATGAGCAGTTCTTC. It encodes CASNRLAGGPGNEQFF. The chain uses TRBV12-3 or TRBV12-4 and TRBJ2-1; TRBD2 aligns across 14 bases. V was pared by 7 bases and J by 7 bases, with 9 bases of the junction left unmatched. This CDR3 is 16 amino acids long.

This clonotype occurred many times. This chain uses TRBV5-1 with TRBJ2-5; 10 bases are a match to TRBD2. CDR1 and CDR2 (germline): SGHRS, YFSETQ. This CDR3 has 18 amino acids. V lost 4 bases, J lost 5 bases, and 17 bases stayed unmatched. CDR3 region: CASSHVLSSGGMAETQYF. The CDR3 nucleotides read TGCGCCAGCAGCCACGTCTTATCTAGCGGGGGTATGGCGGAGACCCAGTACTTC.

The sample holds a few counts of this clonotype. The chain carries TRBV6-5 and TRBJ2-7; 9 nucleotides align to TRBD1. The germline V gene has CDR1 MNHEY and CDR2 SVGAGI. The CDR3 loop spans 15 amino acids. The V and J ends lost 4 bases and 4 bases, in that order; junction bases with no gene match: 8. The CDR3: CASSSSGQGKYEQYF. CDR3 nucleotide sequence: TGTGCCAGCAGTTCAAGCGGACAGGGGAAGTACGAGCAGTACTTC.

This clonotype was seen more than once but under ten times. The chain combines TRBV7-9 with TRBJ1-1; no clear D. The ends were cut back, 4 bases at V and 10 bases at J, with 10 bases in the middle. Per the germline V gene, CDR1 is SEHNR and CDR2 is FQNEAQ (reference sequence). The CDR3 is 11 residues long. CDR3 nucleotides: TGTGCCAGCAGCTATGTGTATGGAGCTTTCTTT. As protein: CASSYVYGAFF.

Only a few counts were recorded for this clonotype. The chain is built from TRBV20-1 and TRBJ2-1, with D tentatively TRBD1 (6 bases). CDR3 length equals 15 residues. CDR1 is DFQATT, CDR2 SNEGSKA, per germline (reference sequence). Trimming shortened V by 4 bases and J by 4 bases, and 17 bases separated the two germline ends. The CDR3 DNA is TGCAGTGCTAACAGGGCTCCCGATTCTTACAATGAGCAGTTCTTC. It is translated as CSANRAPDSYNEQFF.

The chain combines TRBV27 with TRBJ2-3, with D possibly TRBD2 on 6 matching bases. The V gene lost 5 bases and the J gene lost 5 bases, with 17 bases spanning the gap. This CDR3 is built from 15 residues. Germline V gives CDR1 MNHEY, CDR2 SMNVEV (reference sequence). The CDR3 is CASSLGLDNRDTQYF. The CDR3 bases are TGTGCCAGCAGTCTGGGACTGGATAATCGAGATACGCAGTATTTT.

This clonotype appeared a few times. This chain joins TRBV4-3 and TRBJ2-2; D assignment may be TRBD1 or TRBD2 (5 bases each). Germline CDR1 LGHNA, CDR2 YSLEER. V shed 2 bases and J shed 2 bases, with 15 bases lying between them. The CDR3 loop spans 17 amino acids. Here the CDR3 DNA reads TGCGCCAGCAGCCAATCCCCGGGGCTGACTAACACCGGGGAGCTGTTTTTT. Translation: CASSQSPGLTNTGELFF.

J is TRBJ2-1 and V is TRBV3-1; no definite D call. The V gene lost 4 bases and the J gene lost 8 bases, with 9 bases spanning the gap. Germline V gives CDR1 LGHDT, CDR2 YNNKEL (reference sequence). This CDR3 spans 12 amino acids. The CDR3 DNA reads as TGTGCCAGCAGCCTACAATACTATGAGCAGTTCTTC. Protein: CASSLQYYEQFF.

The chain is built from TRBV11-1 and TRBJ2-2; D may be TRBD2 (5 bases). The germline gives CDR1 SGHAT, CDR2 FQDESV (reference sequence). This CDR3 is 18 amino acids long. With 6 bases removed from V and 0 bases from J, the gap between germline ends came to 20 bases. The CDR3 coding sequence is TGTGCCAGCAGAGACCCCCCCCTAGCAAGGCCGAACACCGGGGAGCTGTTTTTT. Amino acid sequence: CASRDPPLARPNTGELFF.

A few counts support this clonotype. The chain uses TRBV20-1 and TRBJ2-1; D ambiguous. Trimming shortened V by 4 bases and J by 5 bases, and 12 bases separated the two germline ends. CDR1 is DFQATT and CDR2 is SNEGSKA in the germline V gene (reference sequence). The CDR3 runs to 13 residues. The DNA for the CDR3 is TGCAGTGCTACAACTAATAACAACAATGAGCAGTTCTTC. It specifies CSATTNNNNEQFF.

This clonotype has a handful of counts. The chain recombines TRBV7-2 with TRBJ2-7; 10 positions match TRBD1. The ends lost 0 bases at V and 3 bases at J; junction bases unmatched: 2. The CDR3 consists of 15 residues. From germline, CDR1 is SGHTA and CDR2 FQGNSA. This CDR3 reads CASSLAGQGNYEQYF. DNA for the CDR3: TGTGCCAGCAGCTTAGCGGGACAGGGGAACTACGAGCAGTACTTC.

V gene TRBV20-1 combines with J gene TRBJ1-1; the match to TRBD1 covers 10 bases. The V and J ends lost 6 bases and 11 bases, in that order; junction bases with no gene match: 9. CDR1 is DFQATT and CDR2 is SNEGSKA in the germline V gene (reference sequence). The CDR3 has 12 amino acids. The CDR3 loop reads CSAFDRGRWAFF. In nucleotides, the CDR3 is TGCAGTGCATTCGACAGGGGGCGATGGGCTTTCTTT.